These 14 T cell receptor beta chains came from one sample sequenced in a study of graft-versus-host responses after intestinal transplantation. Sequenced by immunoSEQ multiplex PCR; TCRdb stores in-frame clones only, minus some. The sample carries about 130,000 clones, around 90% recorded once. Their specific antigens are unknown. Source: unstimulated CD4+ T cells sorted from spleen or lymph node cells, taken before intestinal transplant. The receptors derive from a human donor who received an intestinal transplant.

V and J are TRBV28 and TRBJ1-5; possibly TRBD1 for D (6 bases). Trimming removed 5 bases at V and 2 bases at J, with 13 bases between. Germline V CDR1 and CDR2: MDHEN, SYDVKM. The CDR3 consists of 15 residues. The CDR3 sequence: CASSIPGGGNQPQHF. In DNA form, the CDR3 reads TGTGCCAGCAGTATCCCGGGGGGCGGCAATCAGCCCCAGCATTTT.

V usage is TRBV28 and J usage is TRBJ2-1; D gene ambiguous. Germline CDR1 MDHEN, CDR2 SYDVKM. This CDR3 is built from 13 residues. The V gene lost 1 base and the J gene lost 4 bases, with 5 bases spanning the gap. DNA for the CDR3: TGTGCCAGCAGTTTATCGAGTTACAATGAGCAGTTCTTC. Encoded protein: CASSLSSYNEQFF.

This clone was observed once. V is TRBV19 and J is TRBJ2-1; 14 bases fit TRBD2. V shed 10 bases, J shed 7 bases, and the junction held 3 bases outside the gene matches. The CDR3 length is 13 residues. Per the germline V gene, CDR1 is LNHDA and CDR2 is SQIVND (reference sequence). The CDR3 loop is CATWTSGRNEQFF. In DNA, the CDR3 is TGTGCCACCTGGACTAGCGGGAGGAATGAGCAGTTCTTC.

The CDR3 is CASSWVDSTDTQYF. As DNA, the CDR3 is TGTGCCAGTAGTTGGGTGGACAGCACAGATACGCAGTATTTT. J is TRBJ2-3 and V is TRBV19; D gene uncertain. The germline V gene has CDR1 LNHDA and CDR2 SQIVND (reference sequence). Deletions cut 5 bases from V and 0 bases from J, with 9 bases between. CDR3 length: 14 amino acids.

The CDR3 DNA reads as TGTGCCTGGAGTAAAGCGCGCCAAGAGACCCAGTACTTC. Translating gives CAWSKARQETQYF. V is TRBV30 and J is TRBJ2-5; D remains unclear. The germline V gene encodes CDR1 GTSNPN and CDR2 SVGIG (reference sequence). CDR3 length equals 13 residues. Trimming took off 2 bases at V and 1 base at J, with 8 bases between the two ends.

This clone was recorded once. This chain connects TRBV30 to TRBJ1-4; 9 nucleotides align to TRBD1. The CDR3 runs to 15 residues. The J segment lost 6 bases and the V segment lost 3 bases, leaving 8 bases of the junction unmatched. Germline CDR1 GTSNPN, CDR2 SVGIG (reference sequence). CDR3 coding DNA: TGTGCCTGGAGGTTTCCGGACAGGGGTGATGAAAAACTGTTTTTT. Protein product: CAWRFPDRGDEKLFF.

The genes are TRBV5-4 and TRBJ1-2; possible D gene TRBD1, 5 bases. The CDR3 spans 16 residues. The germline V and J ends were trimmed by 0 bases and 8 bases, with 20 bases remaining between them. Germline CDR1 is SGHNT and CDR2 is YYREEE (reference sequence). CDR3 coding DNA: TGTGCCAGCAGCTTGGAGCTTGGGGGGTACTATAAGGGCTACACCTTC. Translation: CASSLELGGYYKGYTF.

J is TRBJ1-4 and V is TRBV2, with D uncertain. The CDR3 loop spans 12 amino acids. CDR1 and CDR2 from the germline V gene are SNHLY and FYNNEI. The V and J ends lost 8 bases and 5 bases respectively, with 9 bases between them. The CDR3 DNA is TGTGCCAGCCGGCCCACAAATGAAAAACTGTTTTTT. Its translation is CASRPTNEKLFF.

This clone was counted a single time. The rearrangement joins TRBV2 to TRBJ2-3; TRBD2 is a possible D gene (6 bases). The CDR3 sequence is 15 residues long. V was cut by 3 bases and J by 1 base, with 11 bases left in between. Germline CDR1 and CDR2: SNHLY and FYNNEI. CDR3 region: CASSERGGGTDTQYF. For the CDR3, the DNA is TGTGCCAGCAGTGAGCGGGGAGGAGGCACAGATACGCAGTATTTT.

The genes are TRBV9 and TRBJ1-3; weak D call: TRBD1 (6 bases). With 3 bases removed from V and 1 base from J, the gap between germline ends came to 11 bases. Germline V gene lookup returns CDR1 SGDLS and CDR2 YYNGEE. The CDR3 loop spans 15 amino acids. The CDR3 nucleotides are TGTGCCAGCAGCGCAGGGGATGGATCTGGAAACACCATATATTTT. Encoded protein: CASSAGDGSGNTIYF. Filled out from reference TRBV9 and TRBJ1-3, the complete variable domain reads DSGVTQTPKHLITATGQRVTLRCSPRSGDLSVYWYQQSLDQGLQFLIQYYNGEERAKGNILERFSAQQFPDLHSELNLSSLELGDSALYFCASSAGDGSGNTIYFGEGSWLTVV.

V gene TRBV25-1 combines with J gene TRBJ2-7; D not certain. The CDR3 is made up of 13 amino acids. The V gene's germline CDR1 is MGHDK and CDR2 SYGVNS. V lost 1 base, J lost 4 bases, and 8 bases lay in between. The CDR3 DNA follows: TGTGCCAGCAGTGAATTGGCCGGGTACGAGCAGTACTTC. Translation gives CASSELAGYEQYF.

This CDR3 is CASSIPDSHEQYF. CDR3 bases: TGTGCCAGTAGTATTCCTGACAGCCACGAGCAGTACTTC. The chain employs TRBV19 and TRBJ2-7; TRBD1 might be the D (5 bases). The CDR3 is made up of 13 amino acids. V was cut by 3 bases and J by 5 bases, with 11 bases left in between. CDR1 and CDR2 from the germline V gene are LNHDA and SQIVND (reference sequence). The full variable domain, rest sourced from reference TRBV19 and TRBJ2-7, is DGGITQSPKYLFRKEGQNVTLSCEQNLNHDAMYWYRQDPGQGLRLIYYSQIVNDFQKGDIAEGYSVSREKKESFPLTVTSAQKNPTAFYLCASSIPDSHEQYFGPGTRLTVT.

This chain joins TRBV6-5 and TRBJ1-2, with D perhaps TRBD1 (5 bases). The CDR3 is 15 residues long. In germline, CDR1 is MNHEY, CDR2 SVGAGI. V was cut by 6 bases and J by 6 bases, with 20 bases left in between. CDR3 bases: TGTGCCAGCAGGAAGGAGCCGGGGCTTGGAGATGGCTACACCTTC. Its translation is CASRKEPGLGDGYTF.

V and J are TRBV5-4 and TRBJ2-3; possible D gene TRBD2, 6 bases. Trimming removed 5 bases from V and 2 bases from J, with 12 bases in between. CDR3 length: 14 amino acids. Germline V gives CDR1 SGHNT, CDR2 YYREEE (reference sequence). CDR3 bases: TGTGCCAGCAGTGTGACTAGAACCACAGATACGCAGTATTTT. Residues: CASSVTRTTDTQYF. Variable domain in full (rest from reference TRBV5-4 and TRBJ2-3): ETGVTQSPTHLIKTRGQQVTLRCSSQSGHNTVSWYQQALGQGPQFIFQYYREEENGRGNFPPRFSGLQFPNYSSELNVNALELDDSALYLCASSVTRTTDTQYFGPGTRLTVL.